These T cell receptor beta chains were read from a single sample in a study of regulatory T cells. Sequencing was performed with immunoSEQ multiplex PCR; in TCRdb, only in-frame clones are kept and a portion is missing. This sample has almost 30,000 clones, with around 93% found just once. Sequenced material: conventional CD4+ T cells sorted from blood. The receptors here all came from a person between 18 and 35 years old with CD3G deficiency. Both conserved end residues are part of each CDR3. The D gene is left open where the match is weak. Rows give clone size only sometimes, using once, few, many, or a class for an expanded clone.

d_call | j_call | v_call | clone_size | cdr3_nt | cdr3_aa
NA | TRBJ2-5 | TRBV12-5 | NA | TGTGCTAGTGGTTCCCTTCCGACCGGGACTCACCTCGGGGAGACCCAGTACTTC | CASGSLPTGTHLGETQYF
NA | TRBJ2-5 | TRBV5-1 | NA | TGCGCCAGCACCCTTACGAGCACACAAGAGACCCAGTACTTC | CASTLTSTQETQYF
NA | TRBJ2-6 | TRBV11-3 | NA | TGTGCCAGCCAGACCGGGGAATCCGGGGCCAACGTCCTGACTTTC | CASQTGESGANVLTF
TRBD1 | TRBJ2-7 | TRBV6-1 | NA | TGTGCCAGCGGGGCCCCCAGAACAGGGGCCCCCGAGCAGTACTTC | CASGAPRTGAPEQYF
NA | TRBJ2-1 | TRBV19 | NA | TGTGCCAGTAGTATAGGGGGTGGCAATGAGCAGTTCTTC | CASSIGGGNEQFF
NA | TRBJ1-1 | TRBV6-1 | NA | TGTGCCAGCGGACACCTCCACAACACTGAAGCTTTCTTT | CASGHLHNTEAFF
TRBD2 | TRBJ2-7 | TRBV28 | NA | TGTGCCAGCAGTTTAGGCGGGACTACGTCTTACGAGCAGTACTTC | CASSLGGTTSYEQYF
NA | TRBJ2-7 | TRBV4-1 | once | TGCGCCAGCAGCCAAGCTCGTCTCTACGAGCAGTACTTC | CASSQARLYEQYF
TRBD2 | TRBJ2-5 | TRBV18 | NA | TGTGCCAGCTCACCACCCGGGACTAGCGGAAAAGAGACCCAGTACTTC | CASSPPGTSGKETQYF
NA | TRBJ2-5 | TRBV7-8 | NA | TGTGCCAGCAGCGTGTCTCAAAGGGGGGGAGAGACCCAGTACTTC | CASSVSQRGGETQYF
TRBD2 | TRBJ2-6 | TRBV11-3 | NA | TGTGCCAGCAGTCGGGGCGGGGGACGTGGGGCCAACGTCCTGACTTTC | CASSRGGGRGANVLTF
NA | TRBJ1-5 | TRBV28 | NA | TGTGCCAGCAGTTTATGGAAGGGCGGGGGTCAGCCCCAGCATTTT | CASSLWKGGGQPQHF
TRBD2 | TRBJ2-1 | TRBV7-8 | few | TGTGCCAGCAGCTTACGGACGGGAGGGCCGGATGAGCAGTTCTTC | CASSLRTGGPDEQFF
NA | TRBJ2-7 | TRBV11-2 | once | TGTGCCAGCAGTCGGACGGACGGGCCTCCCTACGAGCAGTACTTC | CASSRTDGPPYEQYF
TRBD1 | TRBJ1-4 | TRBV28 | NA | TGTGCCAGCAGCCCTTGGGACAGGGCAACTAATGAAAAACTGTTTTTT | CASSPWDRATNEKLFF
TRBD2 | TRBJ2-1 | TRBV7-9 | NA | TGTGCCAGCAGCTTAGAGGGGAGGGGATCCTACAATGAGCAGTTCTTC | CASSLEGRGSYNEQFF
NA | TRBJ1-6 | TRBV5-1 | NA | TGCGCCAGCAGCTTGGCCGCCGGCTGGGTTGGGAATTCACCCCTCCACTTT | CASSLAAGWVGNSPLHF
NA | TRBJ1-5 | TRBV12-5 | NA | TGTGCTAGTGGTTTGAACAGCTATAGCAATCAGCCCCAGCATTTT | CASGLNSYSNQPQHF
NA | TRBJ2-2 | TRBV10-3 | NA | TGTGCCATCAGTGAACTTAACACCGGGGAGCTGTTTTTT | CAISELNTGELFF
TRBD2 | TRBJ2-1 | TRBV5-1 | NA | TGCGCCAGCAGGGGACTAGTGGGCCATGAGCAGTTCTTC | CASRGLVGHEQFF
NA | TRBJ2-2 | TRBV27 | NA | TGTGCCAGCAGTAGCAGGGGCACCGGGGAGCTGTTTTTT | CASSSRGTGELFF
NA | TRBJ1-4 | TRBV5-1 | NA | TGCGCCAGCAGCTTTGGAAGGCAGGGGAAGTTCTCTAATGAAAAACTGTTTTTT | CASSFGRQGKFSNEKLFF
TRBD2 | TRBJ2-7 | TRBV28 | NA | TGTGCCAGCAGCCCAGCCCAAGCGGGAAGGGAGCAGTACTTC | CASSPAQAGREQYF
TRBD1 | TRBJ1-6 | TRBV6-1 | NA | TGTGCCAGCTCTTGGGACAGAGATTCACCCCTCCACTTT | CASSWDRDSPLHF
TRBD2 | TRBJ2-1 | TRBV6-1 | NA | TGTGCCAGCCGGGGGGAGAGGGGATACAATGAGCAGTTCTTC | CASRGERGYNEQFF
NA | TRBJ2-7 | TRBV5-1 | once | TGCGCCAGCAGCCCCGGACAGTCCTACGAGCAGTACTTC | CASSPGQSYEQYF
NA | TRBJ2-4 | TRBV23-1 | NA | TGCGCCAGCAGCTACCCGGAGACAGTGCTAGCCAAAAACATTCAGTACTTC | CASSYPETVLAKNIQYF
NA | TRBJ2-6 | TRBV28 | NA | TGTGCCAGCACATCTGGGGCCAACGTCCTGACTTTC | CASTSGANVLTF
TRBD1 | TRBJ2-3 | TRBV7-6 | once | TGTGCCAGCAGCGCCCGACAGGGAACAGATACGCAGTATTTT | CASSARQGTDTQYF
TRBD1 | TRBJ2-7 | TRBV14 | NA | TGTGCCAGCAGCCAAGTCCCGGGACAGGGTGGCGAGCAGTACTTC | CASSQVPGQGGEQYF
TRBD2 | TRBJ2-7 | TRBV6-1 | NA | TGTGCCAGCAGTGAGACTAGCCGCTACGAGCAGTACTTC | CASSETSRYEQYF
TRBD2 | TRBJ2-1 | TRBV6-1 | NA | TGTGCCAGCAGTGCCCTAGCGGGAGAGTGGTATGAGCAGTTCTTC | CASSALAGEWYEQFF